This T cell receptor (beta chain) emerged from a study of cytomegalovirus exposure and HLA in healthy donors. Whole-study findings and limits: Excluded: some indistinguishable V segments such as TRBV6-2 and TRBV6-3. Analyses of presence/absence relied on an assumption of roughly uniform sequencing depth across donors.

The PCR had 60 Vbeta and 13 Jbeta primers. Assay: immunoSEQ multiplex PCR; the TCRdb copy retains only in-frame clones and omits some. The sample records 100,000 to 150,000 clones, over 70% being singletons. The CDR3 is 15 residues long. Trimming cost V 5 bases and J 2 bases, with 10 bases left between them. Germline-derived CDR1 and CDR2 are SGHVS and FQNEAQ. To note about this clone: The antigen remains unidentified.

This TCR came from a woman in her forties in good health and CMV-seronegative. The chain employs TRBV7-8 and TRBJ2-6, with D uncertain. The source material was PBMCs. The chain's CDR3 is CASSPLLPGANVLTF. The CDR3 bases are TGTGCCAGCAGCCCCCTCCTTCCTGGGGCCAACGTCCTGACTTTC. Full variable domain (rest looked up from reference TRBV7-8 and TRBJ2-6): GAGVSQSPRYKVAKRGQDVALRCDPISGHVSLFWYQQALGQGPEFLTYFQNEAQLDKSGLPSDRFFAERPEGSVSTLKIQRTQQEDSAVYLCASSPLLPGANVLTFGAGSRLTVL.